Below, 21 T cell receptor beta chains from the same sample are listed, as sequenced in a study of cytomegalovirus exposure and HLA in healthy donors. Amplification used 60 Vbeta primers and 13 Jbeta primers. Here immunoSEQ multiplex PCR was the method, and the copy in TCRdb shows in-frame clones only, minus some. With approximately 30,000 clones in the sample, the ten largest clones hold less than 2%. The sequencing input was PBMCs. The receptors stem from a woman between 40 and 55 years old in good health and CMV-seropositive.

V and J are TRBV5-1 and TRBJ2-5, with 7 bases lining up with TRBD1. Germline CDR1 SGHRS, CDR2 YFSETQ. The CDR3 sequence is 15 residues long. V was clipped by 7 bases and J by 2 bases; unmatched bases: 11. This chain's CDR3 is CASSRTGRGQETQYF. CDR3 sequence (DNA): TGCGCCAGCTCCCGGACAGGCCGCGGGCAAGAGACCCAGTACTTC.

J is TRBJ2-7 and V is TRBV14, with D possibly matching TRBD1 (5 bases). CDR1 and CDR2 from the germline V gene are SGHDN and FVKESK. This CDR3 comprises 13 residues. V shed 5 bases and J shed 1 base, with 9 bases lying between them. The DNA for the CDR3 is TGTGCCAGCAGCTCAGGGTTTTCCTACGAGCAGTACTTC. Residues: CASSSGFSYEQYF.

The rearrangement joins TRBV9 to TRBJ1-1; 12 nucleotides align to TRBD1. Per germline, CDR1 SGDLS and CDR2 YYNGEE. CDR3 length: 17 residues. V shed 4 bases, J shed 1 base, and the junction held 8 bases outside the gene matches. CDR3 in amino acids: CASSLGQGASRNTEAFF. The CDR3 DNA reads TGTGCCAGCAGCTTGGGACAGGGGGCTTCGAGGAACACTGAAGCTTTCTTT.

The chain uses TRBV27 and TRBJ2-1; D remains ambiguous. With 3 bases removed from V and 0 bases from J, the gap between germline ends came to 9 bases. The CDR3 loop spans 15 amino acids. CDR1 and CDR2 (germline): MNHEY, SMNVEV (reference sequence). The CDR3: CASSFVPSSYNEQFF. CDR3 bases: TGTGCCAGCAGTTTCGTCCCGAGCTCCTACAATGAGCAGTTCTTC.

The chain is built from TRBV19 and TRBJ1-2; D possibly corresponds to TRBD1 (6 bases). CDR1 and CDR2 from the germline V gene are LNHDA and SQIVND (reference sequence). The CDR3 spans 13 residues. With 2 bases removed from V and 2 bases from J, the gap between germline ends came to 6 bases. The CDR3 is CASSIQGNYGYTF. The CDR3 nucleotides read TGTGCCAGTAGTATACAGGGGAACTATGGCTACACCTTC.

V and J are TRBV7-2 and TRBJ1-4; tentative D call: TRBD1 (6 bases). This CDR3 is built from 15 residues. Germline V gives CDR1 SGHTA, CDR2 FQGNSA. V was trimmed by 5 bases and J by 7 bases, leaving 17 bases between them. CDR3 residues: CASSPTGKVGEKLFF. In nucleotides, the CDR3 is TGTGCCAGCAGCCCAACAGGGAAGGTTGGTGAAAAACTGTTTTTT.

The chain carries TRBV7-4 and TRBJ1-3; TRBD1 might be the D (6 bases). V dropped 2 bases and J dropped 0 bases, with 14 bases sitting between them. The CDR3 contains 17 residues. Germline V lookup: CDR1 SGHVT, CDR2 SQSDAQ. Here the CDR3 DNA reads TGTGCCAGCAGCTTAAGACGGGACACCTTCTCTGGAAACACCATATATTTT. Amino acid sequence: CASSLRRDTFSGNTIYF. The whole variable domain, filled in from reference TRBV7-4 and TRBJ1-3, reads GAGVSQSPRYKVAKRGRDVALRCDSISGHVTLYWYRQTLGQGSEVLTYSQSDAQRDKSGRPSGRFSAERPERSVSTLKIQRTEQGDSAVYLCASSLRRDTFSGNTIYFGEGSWLTVV.

The chain combines TRBV2 with TRBJ1-6; no firm D call. Per the germline V gene, CDR1 is SNHLY and CDR2 is FYNNEI. The ends were cut back, 5 bases at V and 7 bases at J, with 15 bases in the middle. The CDR3 has 15 residues. CDR3 in DNA: TGTGCCAGCAGTTTTGAAGCGACGGTGAATTCACCCCTCCACTTT. It encodes CASSFEATVNSPLHF. Full variable domain (outside the CDR3, taken from reference TRBV2 and TRBJ1-6): EPEVTQTPSHQVTQMGQEVILRCVPISNHLYFYWYRQILGQKVEFLVSFYNNEISEKSEIFDDQFSVERPDGSNFTLKIRSTKLEDSAMYFCASSFEATVNSPLHFGNGTRLTVT.

The gene calls are TRBV7-2 and TRBJ2-5; D is unclear. The germline V gene encodes CDR1 SGHTA and CDR2 FQGNSA. V lost 7 bases to trimming and J lost 9 bases, with 9 bases between them. The CDR3 is made up of 10 amino acids. CDR3 sequence (DNA): TGTGCCAGCACCCCAGTGCCCCAGTACTTC. It yields the protein CASTPVPQYF.

The V gene is TRBV7-3, the J gene TRBJ2-1; TRBD2 aligns across 9 bases. Germline V gene data show CDR1 as SGHTA and CDR2 as FQGTGA. V lost 5 bases and J lost 1; bases outside the gene matches: 3. This CDR3 is built from 15 residues. The DNA for the CDR3 is TGTGCCAGCAGCCCGGGACTAGCTTCCTACAATGAGCAGTTCTTC. Its protein is CASSPGLASYNEQFF.

J is TRBJ2-2 and V is TRBV27; D remains ambiguous. Germline CDR1 and CDR2: MNHEY and SMNVEV (reference sequence). The CDR3 sequence is 13 residues long. V lost 4 bases and J 6 bases, leaving 9 bases between the germline ends. The CDR3: CASSSNLAGELFF. Here the CDR3 DNA reads TGTGCCAGCAGTTCGAATCTAGCCGGGGAGCTGTTTTTT.

The chain employs TRBV30 and TRBJ2-1; TRBD2 agrees at 8 bases. V lost 2 bases to trimming and J lost 7 bases; unmatched junction nucleotides: 4. This CDR3 spans 13 amino acids. The germline CDR1 and CDR2 sequences are GTSNPN and SVGIG (reference sequence). The DNA for the CDR3 is TGTGCCTGGAGTAGCGGGGGTTTAAATGAGCAGTTCTTC. Encoded protein: CAWSSGGLNEQFF.

This chain links TRBV7-9 with TRBJ1-6; 8 bases fit TRBD1. The CDR3 is made up of 16 amino acids. Per germline, CDR1 SEHNR and CDR2 FQNEAQ (reference sequence). J was trimmed by 10 bases and V by 5 bases; bases with no gene match: 13. The CDR3 sequence: CASSHQSGTGNSPLHF. The CDR3 bases are TGTGCCAGCAGCCACCAATCCGGGACAGGCAACTCACCCCTCCACTTT.

This chain uses TRBV16 with TRBJ2-1; tentatively, D is TRBD2 (5 bases). Germline lookup yields CDR1 KGHSY and CDR2 FQNENV. The V end lost 0 bases, the J end lost 5 bases, and 5 bases lay between the germline ends. This CDR3 has 13 amino acids. The CDR3 spells CASSQSTNNEQFF. The CDR3 DNA sequence: TGTGCCAGCAGCCAATCGACTAACAATGAGCAGTTCTTC.

The gene calls are TRBV29-1 and TRBJ1-2, with D maybe TRBD1 (5 bases). The CDR3 extends over 15 amino acids. Trimming took off 4 bases at V and 5 bases at J, with 20 bases between the two ends. In germline, CDR1 is SQVTM, CDR2 ANQGSEA. CDR3 coding DNA: TGCAGCGTTGGCGGGGCCTCTCCAAGAATTTATGGCTACACCTTC. Amino acids: CSVGGASPRIYGYTF. The full variable domain, completed using reference TRBV29-1 and TRBJ1-2, is SAVISQKPSRDICQRGTSLTIQCQVDSQVTMMFWYRQQPGQSLTLIATANQGSEATYESGFVIDKFPISRPNLTFSTLTVSNMSPEDSSIYLCSVGGASPRIYGYTFGSGTRLTVV.

The chain links TRBV5-4 to TRBJ2-5; 7 bases are a match to TRBD1. This CDR3 comprises 13 residues. The V segment lost 4 bases and the J segment 1 base; nucleotides outside the gene matches: 1. Germline V CDR1 and CDR2: SGHNT, YYREEE (reference sequence). DNA of the CDR3: TGTGCCAGCAGCGGGACAGTCCAAGAGACCCAGTACTTC. This sequence encodes CASSGTVQETQYF.

The chain carries TRBV30 and TRBJ2-7, with TRBD2 identical over 7 bases. The CDR3 runs to 16 residues. The J segment lost 0 bases and the V segment lost 5 bases, leaving 13 bases of the junction unmatched. In germline, CDR1 is GTSNPN, CDR2 SVGIG (reference sequence). In nucleotides, the CDR3 is TGTGCCTGGGACCGACTAGCCAAACGGGGCTCCTACGAGCAGTACTTC. Translated, it gives CAWDRLAKRGSYEQYF.

The J gene is TRBJ2-7, the V gene TRBV7-2; D unclear. Germline CDR1 SGHTA, CDR2 FQGNSA. Trimming took 4 bases from V and 1 from J, leaving 14 bases between them. CDR3 length: 15 amino acids. CDR3 in amino acids: CASSSDGGLSYEQYF. In DNA form, the CDR3 reads TGTGCCAGCAGCTCAGACGGCGGTCTATCCTACGAGCAGTACTTC. The full variable domain, its missing parts supplied by reference TRBV7-2 and TRBJ2-7, is GAGVSQSPSNKVTEKGKDVELRCDPISGHTALYWYRQSLGQGLEFLIYFQGNSAPDKSGLPSDRFSAERTGGSVSTLTIQRTQQEDSAVYLCASSSDGGLSYEQYFGPGTRLTVT.

The rearrangement uses TRBV4-3 and TRBJ1-1; D ambiguous. V lost 3 bases and J lost 1, with 9 bases in between. CDR1 and CDR2 (germline): LGHNA, YSLEER. CDR3 size: 14 residues. The CDR3 loop reads CASSQGLGNTEAFF. Here the CDR3 DNA reads TGCGCCAGCAGCCAGGGCCTGGGGAACACTGAAGCTTTCTTT.

The rearrangement links TRBV19 to TRBJ1-2, with 9 bases fitting TRBD1. Trimming cost V 7 bases and J 2 bases; bases outside gene matches: 14. The CDR3 is 17 residues long. Germline-derived CDR1 and CDR2 are LNHDA and SQIVND (reference sequence). The CDR3 loop reads CASISHDRGALNYGYTF. The CDR3, as DNA: TGTGCCAGTATCTCCCACGACAGGGGGGCATTAAACTATGGCTACACCTTC.

The chain is built from TRBV9 and TRBJ2-7, with 8 bases matching TRBD1. Unmatched junction bases numbered 9, after V lost 0 bases and J lost 4 bases. CDR1 and CDR2 from the germline V gene are SGDLS and YYNGEE. The CDR3 is 16 residues long. CDR3 coding DNA: TGTGCCAGCAGCGTAGGGGGAGGACAGGGTCTTTACGAGCAGTACTTC. It is translated as CASSVGGGQGLYEQYF.